This T cell receptor beta chain was found in a study of regulatory T cells in long-lasting Graves disease. Between the trimmed V and J ends, which lost 4 bases and 8 bases, there was a span of 12 bases. The CDR3 length is 12 residues. Germline CDR1 is MDHEN and CDR2 is SYDVKM. Time point given: newly diagnosed GD, antithyroid drugs for less than 3 months. Extracted RNA from PBMCs served as the source of the TCR library. The sample holds many counts of this clonotype. To make TCR beta libraries, researchers used iRepertoire HTBI primers and Arm-PCR of CDR3 regions. As originally analysed: Detected in the samples were approximately 58 TRBV and over 11 TRBJ segments. Via MiXCR, TCRdb re-called the multiplex PCR reads, giving one row per CDR3 protein. TCRdb's processing, not the study's, gives the V and J calls here. This table has 400,000 to 650,000 distinct CDR3 sequences, roughly 15% appearing once. This sample was shared with a second study, whose subject was T cells in Graves' hyperthyroidism and ophthalmopathy. That paper states: An initial round of RT-PCR targeting the TCR CDR3 relied on the HTBI primer set. Researchers found most expanded thyroid clonotypes above 0.001 in blood as well.

The material was peripheral blood mononuclear cells (PBMCs), obtained at new diagnosis, from a patient treated with antithyroid drugs. The TCR was taken from a woman aged 35-65 years with Graves disease. V is TRBV28 and J is TRBJ2-7; D might be TRBD1 (6 bases). CDR3 DNA sequence: TGTGCCAGCAGTTCCTCAGGGGCTCAGCAGTACTTC. Protein sequence: CASSSSGAQQYF.